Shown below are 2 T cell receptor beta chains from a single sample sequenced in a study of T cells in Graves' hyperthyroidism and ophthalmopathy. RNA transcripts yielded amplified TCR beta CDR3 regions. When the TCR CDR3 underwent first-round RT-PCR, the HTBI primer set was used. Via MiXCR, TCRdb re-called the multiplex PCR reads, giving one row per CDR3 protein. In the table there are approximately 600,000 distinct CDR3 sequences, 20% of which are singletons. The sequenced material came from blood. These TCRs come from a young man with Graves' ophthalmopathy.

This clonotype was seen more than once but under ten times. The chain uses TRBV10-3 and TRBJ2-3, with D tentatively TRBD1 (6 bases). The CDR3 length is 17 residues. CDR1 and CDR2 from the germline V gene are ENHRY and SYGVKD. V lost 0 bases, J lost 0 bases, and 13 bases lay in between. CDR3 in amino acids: CAISESGTFRSTDTQYF. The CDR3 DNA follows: TGTGCCATCAGTGAGTCGGGGACATTCCGAAGCACAGATACGCAGTATTTT.

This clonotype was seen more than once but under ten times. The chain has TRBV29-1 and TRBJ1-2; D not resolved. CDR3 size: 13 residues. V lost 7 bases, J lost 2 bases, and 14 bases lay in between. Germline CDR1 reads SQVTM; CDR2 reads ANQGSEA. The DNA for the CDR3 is TGCAGCGCCTATTCGCCCTCCAACTATGGCTACACCTTC. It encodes CSAYSPSNYGYTF.